These 14 T cell receptor beta chains originate from one sample sequenced in a study of prognosis after radiotherapy for stage I lung cancer. Two-round multiplex PCR amplified TCR beta CDR3 from genomic DNA. First-round PCR amplification was performed with primers specific to each TRBV and TRBJ gene. Each CDR3 protein gets one entry after TCRdb re-called the multiplex PCR reads with MiXCR. The top ten hold 16% of the sample, which has roughly 30,000 distinct CDR3 sequences, under 40% seen once. The source material was PBMCs, sampled before or after stereotactic body radiation therapy (not recorded which). These receptors were taken from a donor of 50 years or more with non-small cell lung cancer.

A few counts support this clonotype. A read error may be the cause here, since a much bigger clone is one base away. Given the absence of the conserved phenylalanine or tryptophan at the CDR3 end, a read error is likely. This rearrangement joins TRBV6-1 to TRBJ2-3; D ambiguous. CDR1 is MNHNS, CDR2 SASEGT, per germline. The CDR3 length is 14 residues. V was cut by 4 bases and J by 0 bases, with 8 bases left in between. CDR3 in DNA: TGTGCCAGCAGTGCGCTCTTTAGCACAGATACGCAGTATCTT. It yields the protein CASSALFSTDTQYL.

This clonotype was picked up a small number of times. V usage is TRBV6-1 and J usage is TRBJ2-7; no reliable D call. This CDR3 region has 12 residues. Germline V gene data show CDR1 as MNHNS and CDR2 as SASEGT. V shed 5 bases and J shed 4 bases, with 9 bases lying between them. This chain's CDR3 is CASSNHLYEQYF. As DNA, the CDR3 is TGTGCCAGCAGTAACCACCTTTACGAGCAGTACTTC.

This clonotype was seen at least ten times. This chain connects TRBV7-8 to TRBJ2-3; 8 bases fit TRBD1. Germline CDR1 reads SGHVS; CDR2 reads FQNEAQ. CDR3 length equals 17 residues. With V trimmed by 5 bases and J by 0 bases, 10 bases remained unmatched. The CDR3 reads CASSQRGQAASTDTQYF. DNA for the CDR3: TGTGCCAGCAGCCAAAGGGGACAGGCAGCTAGCACAGATACGCAGTATTTT.

This clonotype came up many times. The chain links TRBV28 to TRBJ2-7; 10 bases fit TRBD2. The CDR3 sequence is 14 residues long. Germline assignment: CDR1 MDHEN and CDR2 SYDVKM. Losses at the gene ends were 5 bases for V and 9 bases for J; bases not matched to a gene: 10. The CDR3 nucleotides are TGTGCCAGCAGTCCAGGACTAGCGGACAAGGGGCAGTACTTC. The encoded protein is CASSPGLADKGQYF.

In regard to this clonotype: A far larger clone is one base from this, pointing to a likely read error. This chain joins TRBV9 and TRBJ1-2; 7 bases are a match to TRBD1. Germline CDR1 reads SGDLS; CDR2 reads YYNGEE. CDR3 size: 14 residues. CDR3 bases: TGTGCCAGCAGCCAAGAACAGGGGAACTATGGCTACGCCTTC. Translated, it gives CASSQEQGNYGYAF.

Comment on this clonotype: A much larger clone differs by one base, so this may be a read error. The CDR3 DNA reads as TGTGCCAGCAGCCAAGAAGGGGGCTGGGAGACCCTGTACTTC. It codes for CASSQEGGWETLYF. The V call is TRBV3-1, the J call TRBJ2-5, with 7 bases aligning to TRBD1. Germline V CDR1 and CDR2: LGHDT, YNNKEL (reference sequence). The CDR3 totals 14 residues.

In its sample, this clonotype was seen many times. The rearrangement links TRBV3-1 to TRBJ2-2; D is unclear. Germline CDR1 is LGHDT and CDR2 is YNNKEL (reference sequence). The CDR3 is made up of 14 amino acids. V was trimmed by 3 bases and J by 6 bases, leaving 11 bases between them. CDR3 nucleotides: TGTGCCAGCAGCCATGTGTTAGTTGCCGGGGAGCTGTTTTTT. This codes for CASSHVLVAGELFF.

This clonotype occurred many times. The chain links TRBV30 to TRBJ1-2; D is uncertain. Germline CDR1 GTSNPN, CDR2 SVGIG (reference sequence). V lost 8 bases and J 7 bases, leaving 26 bases between the germline ends. The CDR3 totals 15 residues. CDR3 nucleotide sequence: TGTGCCGGGGAATTTACCGATAAAGAACTATTTGGCTACACCTTC. Amino acids: CAGEFTDKELFGYTF. Variable domain in full (rest from reference TRBV30 and TRBJ1-2): SQTIHQWPATLVQPVGSPLSLECTVEGTSNPNLYWYRQAAGRGLQLLFYSVGIGQISSEVPQNLSASRPQDRQFILSSKKLLLSDSGFYLCAGEFTDKELFGYTFGSGTRLTVV.

With regard to this clonotype: A much larger clone differs from this one at a single base, so this may be a read error. This sequence joins TRBV29-1 and TRBJ2-5, with D possibly matching TRBD2 (7 bases). This CDR3 has 13 residues. Trimming removed 8 bases at V and 6 bases at J, with 19 bases between. Germline CDR1 SQVTM, CDR2 ANQGSEA. This CDR3 is CSLARGGKKTQYF. CDR3 DNA: TGCAGCCTCGCGAGGGGGGGCAAAAAGACCCAGTACTTC.

This clonotype showed up just a few times. The V call is TRBV5-4, the J call TRBJ2-7, with 9 bases that match TRBD1. The CDR3 is made up of 16 amino acids. The ends lost 4 bases at V and 1 base at J; junction bases unmatched: 9. Germline V gene lookup returns CDR1 SGHNT and CDR2 YYREEE (reference sequence). This CDR3 reads CASSRRGQGRSYEQYF. CDR3 bases: TGTGCCAGCAGCAGGAGAGGACAGGGGCGTTCCTACGAGCAGTACTTC.

The genes are TRBV20-1 and TRBJ2-1, with 9 bases identical to TRBD2. CDR3 length: 14 amino acids. Germline CDR1 and CDR2: DFQATT and SNEGSKA (reference sequence). V gave up 3 bases and J gave up 4 bases; unmatched junction bases: 4. In DNA, the CDR3 is TGCAGTGCTAGCGAGCTAGCGGGATACAATGAGCAGTTCTTC. This codes for CSASELAGYNEQFF.

At least ten counts were recorded for this clonotype. Here the CDR3 DNA reads TGTGCCAGCAGGGAGGGCAAGGCTTTCTTT. Encoded protein: CASREGKAFF. V and J are TRBV2 and TRBJ1-1; no firm D call. CDR1 SNHLY and CDR2 FYNNEI come from the germline V gene. This CDR3 has 10 amino acids. Trimming cost V 6 bases and J 11 bases, with 10 bases left between them.

This clonotype was counted ten times or more. V and J are TRBV28 and TRBJ1-4, with D hard to call. With 7 bases removed from V and 7 bases from J, the gap between germline ends came to 13 bases. The CDR3 has 13 amino acids. Germline-derived CDR1 and CDR2 are MDHEN and SYDVKM. CDR3 nucleotides: TGTGCCAGCAACCAACCCAAGCGTGAAAAACTGTTTTTT. It yields the protein CASNQPKREKLFF.

This clonotype has at least ten counts. This sequence joins TRBV14 and TRBJ1-2, with 8 positions matching TRBD1. V trimming: 4 bases; J trimming: 5 bases; junction bases outside the gene matches: 3. Germline V lookup: CDR1 SGHDN, CDR2 FVKESK. The CDR3 has 13 amino acids. As DNA, the CDR3 is TGTGCCAGCAGCCTGGACAGGGCATATGGCTACACCTTC. Encoded protein: CASSLDRAYGYTF.